These T cell receptor beta chains were read from a single sample in a study of blood T cell repertoires in COVID-19. Sequencing was performed with immunoSEQ multiplex PCR; in TCRdb, only in-frame clones are kept and a portion is missing. The sample contains approximately 79,000 clones, approximately 80% of which appear only once. What was sequenced was peripheral blood. The receptors were gathered from a man aged 45-60 years with COVID-19, enrolled during active disease. Both conserved end residues are part of each CDR3. A D gene is named only where the DNA matches it firmly. A clone size is listed for some rows: how often the clone was seen (once, few, many), or a class if it is expanded.

NA,TRBV7-8,TRBJ1-5,few,CASSLGGGQPQHF,TGTGCCAGCAGCTTAGGAGGGGGTCAGCCCCAGCATTTT
NA,TRBV3-1/TRBV3-2,TRBJ2-3,NA,CASSQIAGREEYF,TGTGCCAGCAGCCAAATCGCGGGGCGAGAAGAGTATTTT
TRBD1,TRBV3-1/TRBV3-2,TRBJ2-7,NA,CASSQGQGGGQYF,TGTGCCAGCAGCCAAGGACAGGGGGGAGGGCAGTACTTC
NA,TRBV6-5,TRBJ2-7,few,CASAEGYKSSYEQYF,TGTGCCAGCGCGGAGGGCTACAAAAGCTCCTACGAGCAGTACTTC
TRBD1,TRBV28,TRBJ2-1,NA,CAGLGQGNEQFF,TGTGCCGGATTAGGACAGGGTAATGAGCAGTTCTTC
TRBD1,TRBV4-2,TRBJ1-2,NA,CASNSGGSGYGYTF,TGTGCCAGCAATTCAGGGGGCAGCGGCTATGGCTACACCTTC
TRBD2,TRBV6-1,TRBJ2-1,once,CASRESSGAAYNEQFF,TGTGCCAGCAGAGAATCTAGCGGGGCTGCCTACAATGAGCAGTTCTTC
NA,TRBV6-2/TRBV6-3,TRBJ2-7,NA,CASSSPGVTYEQYF,TGTGCCAGCAGTTCCCCCGGGGTTACCTACGAGCAGTACTTC
TRBD1,TRBV11-2,TRBJ1-5,NA,CASSQTGYQPQHF,TGTGCCAGCAGCCAGACAGGGTATCAGCCCCAGCATTTT
NA,TRBV19,TRBJ2-3,NA,CASSRLQPGLSPDTQYF,TGTGCCAGTAGCCGTTTACAGCCAGGCCTGTCTCCAGATACGCAGTATTTT
TRBD1,TRBV6-5,TRBJ2-7,NA,CASTPDRGYAGQYF,TGTGCCAGCACCCCCGACAGGGGATACGCGGGGCAGTACTTC
TRBD1,TRBV25-1,TRBJ1-4,NA,CASSARDRPGEKLFF,TGTGCCAGCAGTGCCCGGGACAGGCCGGGGGAAAAACTGTTTTTT
TRBD1,TRBV12-3/TRBV12-4,TRBJ1-2,NA,CASSVRTGGYTF,TGTGCCAGCAGTGTCCGGACAGGTGGCTACACCTTC
NA,TRBV28,TRBJ2-1,NA,CATTPMVQFF,TGTGCCACCACACCCATGGTCCAGTTCTTC
TRBD1,TRBV24-1,TRBJ2-5,NA,CATSDFWDRDQETQYF,TGTGCCACCAGTGATTTTTGGGACAGGGACCAAGAGACCCAGTACTTC
NA,TRBV30,TRBJ2-7,NA,CAWSPAPRVGQYF,TGTGCCTGGAGTCCCGCTCCGAGGGTAGGACAGTACTTC
TRBD1,TRBV18,TRBJ1-3,few,CASSSQTGELVGNTIYF,TGTGCCAGCTCATCACAGACAGGGGAGTTGGTTGGAAACACCATATATTTT
TRBD2,TRBV6-2/TRBV6-3,TRBJ2-7,NA,CASSFRTSGVEQYF,TGTGCCAGCAGTTTTAGGACTAGCGGGGTCGAGCAGTACTTC
NA,TRBV28,TRBJ2-3,NA,CASSPREVFTDTQYF,TGTGCCAGCAGCCCAAGGGAGGTCTTCACAGATACGCAGTATTTT
TRBD2,TRBV11-1,TRBJ2-1,once,CASSLDGLAGGEQFF,TGTGCCAGCAGCTTAGACGGACTAGCGGGAGGCGAGCAGTTCTTC
NA,TRBV6-5,TRBJ1-1,NA,CASSIQGLLRTEAFF,TGTGCCAGCAGCATTCAGGGGCTGTTGCGGACTGAAGCTTTCTTT
NA,TRBV2,TRBJ1-2,NA,CAGARGGMVNYGYTF,TGTGCCGGCGCCCGTGGGGGGATGGTGAACTATGGCTACACCTTC
NA,TRBV29-1,TRBJ2-1,NA,CSVEAGLGFNEQFF,TGCAGCGTTGAAGCGGGACTGGGCTTCAATGAGCAGTTCTTC
NA,TRBV28,TRBJ2-7,NA,CASKGGYEQYF,TGTGCCAGCAAAGGGGGTTACGAGCAGTACTTC
NA,TRBV7-6,TRBJ2-3,NA,CASSLTPGTDTQYF,TGTGCCAGCAGCTTAACCCCGGGCACAGATACGCAGTATTTT
TRBD2,TRBV7-2,TRBJ2-5,NA,CASSLSSGQETQYF,TGTGCCAGCAGCTTATCTAGCGGCCAAGAGACCCAGTACTTC
NA,TRBV12-3/TRBV12-4,TRBJ2-5,NA,CASSLVQGKTQYF,TGTGCCAGCAGTTTAGTCCAGGGGAAGACCCAGTACTTC